This T cell receptor (beta chain) derives from a study of blood T cell repertoires in COVID-19. Study in general: In each case, the material was cDNA or gDNA derived from T cells, B-cell-depleted T cells, or PBMCs.

Original analysis: Cell counts per sample came from amplifying reference gene primers. Method: immunoSEQ multiplex PCR; TCRdb's copy keeps in-frame clones and lacks some. The V and J calls and clone size are taken from that table; D and trimming were inferred from the DNA. The repertoire holds around 170,000 clones, with around 86% as singletons. Trimming pared 7 bases from V and 8 bases from J, leaving 14 bases between. Germline V CDR1 and CDR2: MDHEN, SYDVKM. The CDR3 contains 12 residues. This chain connects TRBV28 to TRBJ2-5; a possible D gene is TRBD2 (6 bases). This TCR derives from a woman in her thirties or forties with acute or convalescent COVID-19. The source material was peripheral blood. The CDR3 loop is CASKQGGETQYF. In DNA, the CDR3 is TGTGCCAGCAAGCAGGGAGGCGAAACCCAGTACTTC.